This T cell receptor beta chain was observed in a study of T cell changes during pregnancy in multiple sclerosis. Produced via immunoSEQ multiplex PCR; TCRdb's table is partial and in-frame only. This sample has about 73,000 clones, with approximately 90% found just once. The sequencing here drew on peripheral blood, taken in the second trimester of pregnancy. This sequence was found in a female donor in good health, enrolled as a control in a pregnancy study.

CDR3 region: CASSPYPGEQYF. The CDR3, as DNA: TGTGCCAGCAGTCCATATCCCGGGGAGCAGTACTTC. This rearrangement joins TRBV27 to TRBJ2-7; D not resolved. The CDR3 has 12 residues. Germline V gene lookup returns CDR1 MNHEY and CDR2 SMNVEV (reference sequence). Trimming removed 5 bases at V and 7 bases at J, with 12 bases between.